What follows are 3 T cell receptor beta chains derived from one specimen sequenced in a study of CD8+CD57+ T cells in acquired aplastic anemia. According to the study, genomic DNA was the template for TCR beta VDJ and CDR3 profiling. TCRdb reprocessed the reads via MiXCR and lists one record per CDR3 protein. The sample lists some 160,000 distinct CDR3 sequences, around 48% seen once, with over 25% in the top ten. Before being chosen for sequencing, patients had shown CD8+CD57+ cell expansion by flow cytometry. The specimen was sorted CD4+, CD8+, or CD8+CD57+ T cells (not recorded which) from PBMCs. These TCRs come from a human donor with aplastic anemia.

The chain is built from TRBV7-2 and TRBJ2-7; TRBD2 matches at 8 bases. The V segment lost 5 bases and the J segment 6 bases; nucleotides outside the gene matches: 12. This CDR3 spans 15 amino acids. Germline CDR1 SGHTA, CDR2 FQGNSA. The CDR3 sequence: CASSKTGTSTSEQYF. As DNA, the CDR3 is TGTGCCAGCAGCAAAACCGGGACTAGTACATCCGAGCAGTACTTC.

The chain links TRBV29-1 to TRBJ2-7, with 8 bases lining up with TRBD1. Germline lookup yields CDR1 SQVTM and CDR2 ANQGSEA. The CDR3 covers 12 residues. Losses at the gene ends were 4 bases for V and 5 bases for J; bases not matched to a gene: 4. The CDR3 is CSVGQGSDEQYF. CDR3 DNA: TGCAGCGTTGGACAGGGGAGCGACGAGCAGTACTTC.

The chain employs TRBV10-2 and TRBJ2-1; 10 positions agree with TRBD2. V trimming: 4 bases; J trimming: 6 bases; junction bases outside the gene matches: 3. There are 14 residues in the CDR3. Germline-derived CDR1 and CDR2 are WSHSY and SAAADI. CDR3 DNA sequence: TGCGCCAGCAGTGGGCCTAGCGGGAGCAATGAGCAGTTCTTC. Residues: CASSGPSGSNEQFF.